This TCR beta chain was identified in a study of CD4 T cells in relation to SARS-CoV-2 and coronaviruses. The overall study: Two subjects were Hispanic; patients were fewer than ten males and 4 females.

In germline, CDR1 is MGHRA, CDR2 YSYEKL. The CDR3 has 15 amino acids. V was cut by 5 bases and J by 4 bases, with 17 bases left in between. Comment on this clone: No antigen is known for it.

Produced via immunoSEQ multiplex PCR; TCRdb's table is partial and in-frame only. The sample lists about 40,000 clones; approximately 77% were seen once. The chain combines TRBV4-1 with TRBJ1-2; D is possibly TRBD1 (6 bases). The source is an adult with COVID-19. The sequencing input was naive CD4+ T cells from PBMCs, cultured in vitro. The subset denotes: naive CD4+ T cells isolated by negative enrichment. CDR3 sequence (DNA): TGCGCCAGCAGCAACGTGGGGGGGGCGGGCTATGGCTACACCTTC. As protein: CASSNVGGAGYGYTF.